This T cell receptor (beta chain) is drawn from a study of blood T cell repertoires in COVID-19. Per the germline V gene, CDR1 is LGHDT and CDR2 is YNNKEL (reference sequence). Trimming left V 1 base short and J 0 bases short, with 9 bases between. The CDR3 runs 15 residues. Assay: immunoSEQ multiplex PCR; the TCRdb copy retains only in-frame clones and omits some. The sample lists fewer than 200,000 clones, roughly 84% occurring once. The specimen sequenced was peripheral blood. The sequence came from a man aged 55 to 70 who had recovered from COVID-19. The gene calls are TRBV3-1 (or the pseudogene TRBV3-2) and TRBJ1-1; D call uncertain. CDR3 sequence reads: CASSQGSGLNTEAFF. The CDR3 DNA is TGTGCCAGCAGCCAAGGCAGCGGATTGAACACTGAAGCTTTCTTT.